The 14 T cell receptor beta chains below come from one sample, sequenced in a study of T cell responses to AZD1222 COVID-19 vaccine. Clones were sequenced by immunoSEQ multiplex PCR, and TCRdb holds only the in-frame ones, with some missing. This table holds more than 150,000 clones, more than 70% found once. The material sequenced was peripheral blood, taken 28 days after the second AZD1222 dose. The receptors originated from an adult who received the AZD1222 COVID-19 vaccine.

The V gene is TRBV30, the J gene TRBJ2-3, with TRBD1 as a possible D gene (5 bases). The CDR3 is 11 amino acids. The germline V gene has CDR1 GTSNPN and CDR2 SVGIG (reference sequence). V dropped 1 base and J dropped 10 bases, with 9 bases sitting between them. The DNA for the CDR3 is TGTGCCTGGAGTGAGGGGTCCCCGCAGTATTTT. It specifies CAWSEGSPQYF.

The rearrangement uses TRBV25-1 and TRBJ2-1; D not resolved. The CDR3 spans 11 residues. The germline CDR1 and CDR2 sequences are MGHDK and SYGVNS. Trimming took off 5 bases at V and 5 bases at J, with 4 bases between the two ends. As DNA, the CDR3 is TGTGCCAGCAGTAGGAACAATGAGCAGTTCTTC. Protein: CASSRNNEQFF.

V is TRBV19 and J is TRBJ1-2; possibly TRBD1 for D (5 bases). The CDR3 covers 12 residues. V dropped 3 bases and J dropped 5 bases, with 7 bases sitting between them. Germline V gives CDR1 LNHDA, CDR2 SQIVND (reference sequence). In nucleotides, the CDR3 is TGTGCCAGTAGTATCAGACAGTATGGCTACACCTTC. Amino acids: CASSIRQYGYTF. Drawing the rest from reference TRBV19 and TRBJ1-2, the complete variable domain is DGGITQSPKYLFRKEGQNVTLSCEQNLNHDAMYWYRQDPGQGLRLIYYSQIVNDFQKGDIAEGYSVSREKKESFPLTVTSAQKNPTAFYLCASSIRQYGYTFGSGTRLTVV.

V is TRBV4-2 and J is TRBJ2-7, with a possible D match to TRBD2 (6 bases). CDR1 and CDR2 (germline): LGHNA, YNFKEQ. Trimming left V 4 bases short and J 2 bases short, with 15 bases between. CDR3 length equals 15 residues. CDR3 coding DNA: TGTGCCAGCAGCCTCTCGGAGGGTGACCCCTACGAGCAGTACTTC. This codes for CASSLSEGDPYEQYF.

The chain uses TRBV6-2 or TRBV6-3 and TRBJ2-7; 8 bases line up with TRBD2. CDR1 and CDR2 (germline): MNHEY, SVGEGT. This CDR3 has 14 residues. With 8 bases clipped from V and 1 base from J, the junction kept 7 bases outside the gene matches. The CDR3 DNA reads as TGTGCCAGCGGCCGGGAGGGCCCATCCTACGAGCAGTACTTC. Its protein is CASGREGPSYEQYF.

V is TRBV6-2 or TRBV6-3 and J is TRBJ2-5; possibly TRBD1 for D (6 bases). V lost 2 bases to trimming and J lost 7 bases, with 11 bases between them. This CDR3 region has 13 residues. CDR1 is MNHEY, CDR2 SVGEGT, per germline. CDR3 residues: CASSYNRAATQYF. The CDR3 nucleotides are TGTGCCAGCAGTTACAACAGGGCAGCGACCCAGTACTTC.

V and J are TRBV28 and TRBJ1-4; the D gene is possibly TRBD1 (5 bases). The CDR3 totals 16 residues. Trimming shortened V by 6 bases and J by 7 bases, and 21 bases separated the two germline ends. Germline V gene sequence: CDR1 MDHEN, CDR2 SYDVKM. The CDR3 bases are TGTGCCAGCAGGCCCCGGGACGCCCGGAGGACTGAAAAACTGTTTTTT. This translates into CASRPRDARRTEKLFF.

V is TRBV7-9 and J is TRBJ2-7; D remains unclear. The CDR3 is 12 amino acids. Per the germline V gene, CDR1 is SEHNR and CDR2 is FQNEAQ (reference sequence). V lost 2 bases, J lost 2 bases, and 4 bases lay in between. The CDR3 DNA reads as TGTGCCAGCAGCTTATCCGCCTACGAGCAGTACTTC. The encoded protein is CASSLSAYEQYF.

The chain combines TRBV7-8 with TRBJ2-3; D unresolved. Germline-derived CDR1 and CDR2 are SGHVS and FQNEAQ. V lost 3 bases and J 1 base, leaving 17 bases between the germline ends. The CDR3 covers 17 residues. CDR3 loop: CASSLGFRSLGTDTQYF. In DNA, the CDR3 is TGTGCCAGCAGCTTGGGCTTCAGGAGTTTAGGCACAGATACGCAGTATTTT.

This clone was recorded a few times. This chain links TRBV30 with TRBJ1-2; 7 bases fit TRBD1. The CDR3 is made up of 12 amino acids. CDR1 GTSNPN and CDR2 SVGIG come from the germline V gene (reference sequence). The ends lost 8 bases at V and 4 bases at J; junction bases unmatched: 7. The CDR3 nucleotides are TGTGCCCGGTGGGACAGCTCCTATGGCTACACCTTC. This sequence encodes CARWDSSYGYTF.

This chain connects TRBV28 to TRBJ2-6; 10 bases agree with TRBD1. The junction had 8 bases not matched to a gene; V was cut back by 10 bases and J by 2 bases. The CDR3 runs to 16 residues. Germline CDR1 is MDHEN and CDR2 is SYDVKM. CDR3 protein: CATTTGGAPGANVLTF. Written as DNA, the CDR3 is TGTGCCACGACGACAGGGGGCGCCCCTGGGGCCAACGTCCTGACTTTC. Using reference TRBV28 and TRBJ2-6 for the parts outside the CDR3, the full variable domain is DVKVTQSSRYLVKRTGEKVFLECVQDMDHENMFWYRQDPGLGLRLIYFSYDVKMKEKGDIPEGYSVSREKKERFSLILESASTNQTSMYLCATTTGGAPGANVLTFGAGSRLTVL.

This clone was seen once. CDR3 sequence reads: CASSSSQGLFYEQYF. CDR3 nucleotides: TGTGCCAGCTCATCTAGCCAGGGCCTTTTTTACGAGCAGTACTTC. The chain combines TRBV18 with TRBJ2-7, with D perhaps given as TRBD1 or TRBD2 (5 bases each). The CDR3 loop spans 15 amino acids. The V end was cut by 5 bases, the J end by 4 bases, with 18 bases between. The germline V gene encodes CDR1 KGHSH and CDR2 LQKENI.

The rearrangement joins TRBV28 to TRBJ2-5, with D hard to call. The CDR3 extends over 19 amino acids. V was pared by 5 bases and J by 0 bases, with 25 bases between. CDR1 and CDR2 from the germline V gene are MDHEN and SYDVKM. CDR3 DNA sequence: TGTGCCAGCAGTACCTCGCACAGCAGCAGATTAACTTACCAAGAGACCCAGTACTTC. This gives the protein CASSTSHSSRLTYQETQYF.

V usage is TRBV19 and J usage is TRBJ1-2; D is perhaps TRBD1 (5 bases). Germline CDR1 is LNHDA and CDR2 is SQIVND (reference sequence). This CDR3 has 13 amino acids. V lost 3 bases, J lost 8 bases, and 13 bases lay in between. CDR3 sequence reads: CASSIWDLRGYTF. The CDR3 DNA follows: TGTGCCAGTAGTATCTGGGACCTACGGGGCTACACCTTC.